A selection of T cell receptor beta chains follows, all from one sample in a study of blood T cell repertoires in COVID-19. Using immunoSEQ multiplex PCR, the repertoire was profiled, and TCRdb retains in-frame clones only, with some absent. The top ten hold 20% of the sample, which has 220,000 or so clones, roughly 80% seen once. Sample: peripheral blood. Receptor source: a man aged 25-45 years with active or convalescent COVID-19. Both conserved end residues are part of each CDR3. Fields, in order: J gene, clone size, V gene, CDR3 length, CDR3 protein. Size is stated for part of the rows, as once, few or many counts, or as a class when the clone is expanded.

>TRBJ2-7|.|TRBV18|14
CASSKDRGTYEQYF
>TRBJ2-7|.|TRBV6-4|15
CASSDSQRKTYEQYF
>TRBJ2-1|.|TRBV19|16
CASSPVDEYSYNEQFF
>TRBJ2-7|.|TRBV5-4|15
CASSRSGQGAHEQYF
>TRBJ2-1|.|TRBV5-4|15
CASSSLSSSYNEQFF
>TRBJ2-5|.|TRBV9|13
CASSVRGLETQYF
>TRBJ2-7|.|TRBV28|13
CASRTRGSIEQYF
>TRBJ2-7|.|TRBV5-1|14
CASSLGLPDYEQYF
>TRBJ2-3|once|TRBV6-1|15
CASSEGTGYTDTQYF
>TRBJ2-7|.|TRBV7-2|15
CASSLAASGIYEQYF
>TRBJ2-3|once|TRBV3-1/TRBV3-2|15
CASSHPGIAADTQYF
>TRBJ2-2|.|TRBV27|14
CASSLRGDAGELFF
>TRBJ2-5|few|TRBV11-2|15
CASSFGQVLQETQYF
>TRBJ2-1|.|TRBV28|16
CASSPGTSGIDNEQFF
>TRBJ2-2|.|TRBV3-1/TRBV3-2|17
CASSQLLAGPNTGELFF
>TRBJ1-6|.|TRBV7-9|15
CASSQSRTPNSPLHF
>TRBJ2-2|.|TRBV11-2|15
CASSELAGWVGELFF
>TRBJ1-1|.|TRBV19|15
CASSGGARGAAEAFF
>TRBJ1-4|.|TRBV5-6|15
CASSPRRRANEKLFF
>TRBJ1-1|once|TRBV4-3|17
CASSQEIGDRGGGQAFF
>TRBJ2-7|once|TRBV5-1|14
CASSTPTGTYEQYF
>TRBJ2-2|few|TRBV30|12
CAWSSAPGELFF
>TRBJ1-5|.|TRBV28|14
CASSPMTGSQPQHF
>TRBJ1-3|.|TRBV9|17
CASSGEGWGRTGNTIYF